Listed below are T cell receptor beta chains from one sample, sequenced in a study of blood T cell repertoires in COVID-19. Libraries were prepared by immunoSEQ multiplex PCR; TCRdb keeps only in-frame clonotypes and omits some of them. This table holds about 180,000 clones, around 87% found once. Material: peripheral blood. The origin of the receptors is a man aged 35 to 55 with active or convalescent COVID-19. Each CDR3 is given with its conserved first and last residue. The order of the fields is D gene, V gene, clone size, J gene, CDR3 DNA, CDR3 protein. D genes are given only for firm matches. Clone size is not always given. Where it is, it says once, few, many or a class for expanded clones.

>TRBD1|TRBV2|NA|TRBJ1-5
TGTGCCAGCAGTCTCGACAGGGGTGGCAATCAGCCCCAGCATTTT
CASSLDRGGNQPQHF
>NA|TRBV10-3|NA|TRBJ2-5
TGTGCCATCAGTGGGGGGCAGGGGGGACAAGAGACCCAGTACTTC
CAISGGQGGQETQYF
>NA|TRBV20-1|NA|TRBJ2-2
TGCAGTGCTTCCGACACCGGGGAGCTGTTTTTT
CSASDTGELFF
>NA|TRBV7-9|NA|TRBJ1-2
TGTGCCAGCCGGAGGTACGGGACTCCTCGAAGCTCTCGAAACTATGGCTACACCTTC
CASRRYGTPRSSRNYGYTF
>NA|TRBV13|NA|TRBJ1-3
TGTGCCAGCAGCTTTAGAACGGGGTCTGGAAACACCATATATTTT
CASSFRTGSGNTIYF
>NA|TRBV5-4|once|TRBJ1-2
TGTGCCAGCAGGTCAGGGTCCTATGGCTACACCTTC
CASRSGSYGYTF
>NA|TRBV5-1|once|TRBJ1-1
TGCGCCAGCAGCTTGGGACAGCCGAACACTGAAGCTTTCTTT
CASSLGQPNTEAFF
>TRBD1|TRBV7-2|NA|TRBJ1-1
TGTGCCAGCAGCCCAGCGACAGGGTTCGCTGAAGCTTTCTTT
CASSPATGFAEAFF
>TRBD2|TRBV9|NA|TRBJ2-1
TGTGCCAGCAGCGTAAGTCCTAGCGGGGGGCGTAGCTCCTACAATGAGCAGTTCTTC
CASSVSPSGGRSSYNEQFF
>TRBD2|TRBV5-1|NA|TRBJ2-1
TGCGCCAGCCATAGCGGGGATGGCTCCTACAATGAGCAGTTCTTC
CASHSGDGSYNEQFF
>NA|TRBV2|NA|TRBJ2-3
TGTGCCAGCACCAAGTCCCTACGGACAGATACGCAGTATTTT
CASTKSLRTDTQYF
>TRBD1|TRBV7-6|NA|TRBJ2-1
TGTGCCAGCAGCTCCTCGGACAGGGGGGACAATGAGCAGTTCTTC
CASSSSDRGDNEQFF
>TRBD2|TRBV5-1|once|TRBJ2-5
TGCGCCAGCAGGGTGGGTTTTAGCGGGACTGCGCAAGAGACCCAGTACTTC
CASRVGFSGTAQETQYF
>TRBD1|TRBV9|NA|TRBJ1-1
TGTGCCAGCAGCGTAGGAGGGGGCCCCAACACTGAAGCTTTCTTT
CASSVGGGPNTEAFF
>NA|TRBV30|NA|TRBJ2-7
TGTGCCTGGAGTCAGTCCCACGAGCAGTACTTC
CAWSQSHEQYF
>NA|TRBV7-2|NA|TRBJ1-1
TGTGCCAGCAGCTTAGGGGGGGGTAGCACTGAAGCTTTCTTT
CASSLGGGSTEAFF
>NA|TRBV30|NA|TRBJ2-5
TGTGCCTGGAGGAAACCCGGGGGGACCCAGTACTTC
CAWRKPGGTQYF
>NA|TRBV24-1|NA|TRBJ2-2
TGTGCCACCAGTCGGCAGGGAAGATCCGGGGAGCTGTTTTTT
CATSRQGRSGELFF
>TRBD1|TRBV4-2|NA|TRBJ1-2
TGTGCCAGCAGCCAAGTGGAAGGGGGCTGGTCTAACTATGGCTACACCTTC
CASSQVEGGWSNYGYTF
>NA|TRBV10-3|NA|TRBJ2-3
TGTGCCATCAGGAAACTAGTTACAGATACGCAGTATTTT
CAIRKLVTDTQYF
>NA|TRBV4-2|NA|TRBJ2-5
TGTGCCAGCAGCCAAGAGGGGACACCAACCTCCCAGCAAAGAGGGGAGACCCAGTACTTC
CASSQEGTPTSQQRGETQYF
>NA|TRBV28|NA|TRBJ2-3
TGTGCCAGCAGTTCCGGGACATTAGGCACAGATACGCAGTATTTT
CASSSGTLGTDTQYF
>NA|TRBV12-3/TRBV12-4|NA|TRBJ1-5
TGTGCCAGCAGTTTAGGCGGCGGACAGCCCCAGCATTTT
CASSLGGGQPQHF
>NA|TRBV28|once|TRBJ2-5
TGTGCCAGCAGTTCCCGGGACTCGGGCTCTTGGGAGACCCAGTACTTC
CASSSRDSGSWETQYF
>NA|TRBV7-2|NA|TRBJ1-2
TGTGCCAGCAGCTTATTAACGGGGGGCTATGGCTACACCTTC
CASSLLTGGYGYTF
>NA|TRBV5-6|NA|TRBJ1-1
TGTGCCAGCAGCTTGATGAGTACTGAAGCTTTCTTT
CASSLMSTEAFF
>NA|TRBV5-6|NA|TRBJ1-1
TGTGCCAGCAGCTTCGGGGGGCCTCCCACGAACACTGAAGCTTTCTTT
CASSFGGPPTNTEAFF
>NA|TRBV11-2|NA|TRBJ2-2
TGTGCCAGCAGGAGGCAGGGGACCGGGGAGCTGTTTTTT
CASRRQGTGELFF
>TRBD1|TRBV5-1|NA|TRBJ1-4
TGCGCCAGCAGCCTGCGATCAGGGGGCAGGGGTGAAAAACTGTTTTTT
CASSLRSGGRGEKLFF
>NA|TRBV2|NA|TRBJ2-5
TGTGCCAGCAAGCTAGCCGGAGAGACCCAGTACTTC
CASKLAGETQYF
>TRBD1|TRBV5-5|NA|TRBJ2-5
TGTGCCAGCAGCTGGACAGGGGGCGGGGAGACCCAGTACTTC
CASSWTGGGETQYF
>TRBD2|TRBV4-1|NA|TRBJ2-2
TGCGCCAGCAGCGCCGGCCGAGGACTAGCGAAGAACACCGGGGAGCTGTTTTTT
CASSAGRGLAKNTGELFF
>TRBD2|TRBV2|once|TRBJ2-1
TGTGCCAGCAGTGTAGAACTAGCGGGGTCCCACAATGAGCAGTTCTTC
CASSVELAGSHNEQFF
>NA|TRBV9|NA|TRBJ1-5
TGTGCCAGCAGTAGAGTGGTGAATCAGCCCCAGCATTTT
CASSRVVNQPQHF
>NA|TRBV6-5|NA|TRBJ1-2
TGTGCCAGCAGTTCCGCCGGCGGGGGTGGCTACACCTTC
CASSSAGGGGYTF
>TRBD1|TRBV19|NA|TRBJ2-7
TGTGCCAGTAGTATCGGGGACAGCTTGGCGTACGAGCAGTACTTC
CASSIGDSLAYEQYF
>TRBD1|TRBV6-5|few|TRBJ2-3
TGTGCCAGCAGTCTACAGGGGATCAATGAGGATACGCAGTATTTT
CASSLQGINEDTQYF
>NA|TRBV7-6|NA|TRBJ2-2
TGTGCCAGCAGCTTCGCCGGGACAAACACCGGGGAGCTGTTTTTT
CASSFAGTNTGELFF
>NA|TRBV28|NA|TRBJ1-1
TGTGCCAGCAGTTTGGTGCGCGGGGGGCTCGGCACTGAAGCTTTCTTT
CASSLVRGGLGTEAFF
>NA|TRBV23-1|NA|TRBJ1-4
TGCGCCAGCAGCCCGACGGGGAATGAAAAACTGTTTTTT
CASSPTGNEKLFF
>NA|TRBV4-2|NA|TRBJ2-3
TGTGCCAGCAGCCCCGGGGGGCGCGGGGAACCAGATACGCAGTATTTT
CASSPGGRGEPDTQYF
>TRBD1|TRBV6-5|NA|TRBJ1-4
TGTGCCAGCAGTTCCGGAGGACAGGGTAATGAAAAACTGTTTTTT
CASSSGGQGNEKLFF
>NA|TRBV5-1|NA|TRBJ2-7
TGCGCCAGCAGCTTGAGAGGAGACAGCTCCTACGAGCAGTACTTC
CASSLRGDSSYEQYF
>NA|TRBV3-1/TRBV3-2|few|TRBJ2-7
TGTGCCAGCAGCCAACGGGTCGGCTCCTACGAGCAGTACTTC
CASSQRVGSYEQYF
>TRBD1|TRBV2|NA|TRBJ1-2
TGTGCCAGCAGGACCTCGGGACAGGGGGCGGGTGGCTACACCTTC
CASRTSGQGAGGYTF
>NA|TRBV6-2/TRBV6-3|NA|TRBJ1-5
TGTGCCAGCAGTTATCTCTCGGCAGGGCAACAGCCCCAGCATTTT
CASSYLSAGQQPQHF
>NA|TRBV2|NA|TRBJ1-2
TGTGCCAGCAGTACTCGACCGGAGAACTATGGCTACACCTTC
CASSTRPENYGYTF
>NA|TRBV29-1|NA|TRBJ1-1
TGCAGCGCTCGGGCAGTTCAGGGGAACACTGAAGCTTTCTTT
CSARAVQGNTEAFF
>TRBD2|TRBV6-5|NA|TRBJ2-1
TGTGCCAGCAGTCGACTAGCGGGGGGGGGCAATGAGCAGTTCTTC
CASSRLAGGGNEQFF
>TRBD1|TRBV5-1|NA|TRBJ1-2
TGCGCCAGCAGCAAAACCGACAGGGGGGATGGCTACACCTTC
CASSKTDRGDGYTF
>NA|TRBV7-9|NA|TRBJ1-1
TGTGCCAGCAGCCTCCTCTCAGGGATGAACACTGAAGCTTTCTTT
CASSLLSGMNTEAFF
>NA|TRBV6-5|NA|TRBJ1-1
TGTGCCAGCAGCGGACAGGAAGCTTTCTTT
CASSGQEAFF
>TRBD1|TRBV30|NA|TRBJ1-3
TGTGCCGGACAGGGGTTGTCTGGAAACACCATATATTTT
CAGQGLSGNTIYF